Below are 2 T cell receptor beta chains sequenced from a single sample in a study of T-cell memory formation after mild COVID-19. TCRdb re-called the 5' RACE reads through MiXCR, storing one row per CDR3 protein. The table has hundreds of thousands of distinct CDR3 sequences, 18% seen once. Sequencing used PBMCs or a T cell subset sorted from them (not recorded which). These receptors all come from an adult woman who had mild COVID-19 (a few samples of this study predate the infection). Cell type and time point are not known.

The table lists this clonotype with many counts. V is TRBV7-3 and J is TRBJ2-1; TRBD1 matches at 10 bases. V lost 4 bases, J lost 2 bases, and 11 bases stayed unmatched. Germline V lookup: CDR1 SGHTA, CDR2 FQGTGA. The CDR3 spans 18 residues. Written as DNA, the CDR3 is TGTGCCAGCAGCTCCCGCCTTACCGGGACAGGGGCCTACAATGAGCAGTTCTTC. The encoded protein is CASSSRLTGTGAYNEQFF.

This clonotype was seen a handful of times. J is TRBJ1-5 and V is TRBV29-1; weak D call: TRBD1 (6 bases). Trimming took off 6 bases at V and 9 bases at J, with 9 bases between the two ends. Germline values: CDR1 SQVTM, CDR2 ANQGSEA. CDR3 length: 10 residues. The CDR3 is CSVLTGPQHF. The CDR3 coding sequence is TGCAGCGTCCTGACAGGGCCCCAGCATTTT. Together with reference TRBV29-1 and TRBJ1-5, the CDR3 gives the full variable domain: SAVISQKPSRDICQRGTSLTIQCQVDSQVTMMFWYRQQPGQSLTLIATANQGSEATYESGFVIDKFPISRPNLTFSTLTVSNMSPEDSSIYLCSVLTGPQHFGDGTRLSIL.